These T cell receptor beta chains were read from a single sample in a study of cytomegalovirus exposure and HLA in healthy donors. Measured with immunoSEQ multiplex PCR; TCRdb has only the in-frame clones, and not every one. The table records tens of thousands of clones, approximately 68% of them present only once. Input material: PBMCs. These receptors were taken from a boy younger than 18 in good health and CMV-seropositive. The CDR3 runs from the conserved cysteine through the conserved F or W. Each record gives: J gene, V gene, D gene, clone size, CDR3 DNA, CDR3 protein. D genes are given only for firm matches. Size is omitted from some rows. Given values are once, few, many or a class for expanded clones.

TRBJ2-7	TRBV7-9	.	.	TGTGCCAGCAGCTTCCCGGGAAGGGCCCACGAGCAGTACTTC	CASSFPGRAHEQYF
TRBJ2-7	TRBV19	.	few	TGTGCCAGTAGTATAGGAGGATCCTACGAGCAGTACTTC	CASSIGGSYEQYF
TRBJ1-5	TRBV19	TRBD1	.	TGTGCCAGTAGTCTCTGGGACAGCCTCAATCAGCCCCAGCATTTT	CASSLWDSLNQPQHF
TRBJ2-2	TRBV5-1	TRBD1	.	TGCGCCAGCTCGACAGGGACGAACACCGGGGAGCTGTTTTTT	CASSTGTNTGELFF
TRBJ1-1	TRBV6-4	.	few	TGTGCCAGCAGTGCACAGCAGAACACTGAAGCTTTCTTT	CASSAQQNTEAFF
TRBJ2-3	TRBV19	TRBD1	once	TGTGCCAGTAGTATATTACAGGGGGCAACAGATACGCAGTATTTT	CASSILQGATDTQYF
TRBJ2-7	TRBV5-6	.	.	TGTGCCAGCAGCTTGATCAGGGGCCTCTCCTACGAGCAGTACTTC	CASSLIRGLSYEQYF
TRBJ2-7	TRBV30	.	.	TGTGCCTGGAACGTACGGGGTTCGGGAGAGCAGTACTTC	CAWNVRGSGEQYF
TRBJ1-1	TRBV28	TRBD1	.	TGTGCCAGCAGGTTACAGGGGTTCACTGAAGCTTTCTTT	CASRLQGFTEAFF
TRBJ2-3	TRBV2	TRBD1	.	TGTGCCAGCAGCCTAGATTGGACAGGGGCAGATACGCAGTATTTT	CASSLDWTGADTQYF
TRBJ2-7	TRBV13	.	.	TGTGCCAGCAGCTCGAGCTCCTACGAGCAGTACTTC	CASSSSSYEQYF
TRBJ1-4	TRBV6-1	.	.	TGTGCCACCCTAGACAGGTGTCATGAAAAACTGTTTTTT	CATLDRCHEKLFF
TRBJ1-5	TRBV5-1	.	few	TGCGCCAGCAGCTCCCTATCAGGTCAGCCCCAGCATTTT	CASSSLSGQPQHF
TRBJ1-4	TRBV6-5	TRBD1	.	TGTGCCAGCAGTTCAATCGCGGCAGGGGGGCGTGAAAAACTGTTTTTT	CASSSIAAGGREKLFF
TRBJ1-1	TRBV18	.	.	TGTGCCAGCTCCCCTCTTGAGCAGGCAGCTTTCTTT	CASSPLEQAAFF
TRBJ1-1	TRBV5-4	.	.	TGTGCCAGCAGCTTCGGACACACGAACACTGAAGCTTTCTTT	CASSFGHTNTEAFF
TRBJ1-5	TRBV30	.	.	TGTGCCTGGAGTCAACAGGACAATCAGCCCCAGCATTTT	CAWSQQDNQPQHF
TRBJ1-3	TRBV9	.	.	TGTGCCAGCAGCGTAGGACGGGGGGACTCTGGAAACACCATATATTTT	CASSVGRGDSGNTIYF
TRBJ2-3	TRBV5-1	.	.	TGCGCCAGCAGCTTGGATCAACTGCCAGATACGCAGTATTTT	CASSLDQLPDTQYF
TRBJ2-2	TRBV7-9	.	.	TGTGCCAGCAGCTCCCCCTTGGGGGGAGGGGGCACCGGGGAGCTGTTTTTT	CASSSPLGGGGTGELFF
TRBJ2-3	TRBV7-2	TRBD1	once	TGTGCCAGCGGGACAGAACGCACAGATACGCAGTATTTT	CASGTERTDTQYF
TRBJ1-6	TRBV4-1	.	.	TGCGCCAGCAGCCCGATCCGGAGTTCACCCCTCCACTTT	CASSPIRSSPLHF
TRBJ2-7	TRBV7-2	.	.	TGTGCCAGCAGCTTAGGGGCAGCCCGTTCCTACGAGCAGTACTTC	CASSLGAARSYEQYF
TRBJ2-3	TRBV5-1	TRBD2	.	TGCGCCAGCAGCTCAGGACTAGCGAAGGCAGATACGCAGTATTTT	CASSSGLAKADTQYF
TRBJ2-7	TRBV7-8	TRBD2	few	TGTGCCAGCAGCCCCTGGGGGGCGGGAGGCTACGAGCAGTACTTC	CASSPWGAGGYEQYF
TRBJ2-3	TRBV5-1	.	.	TGCGCCAGCAGCTTTCCGAGCACAGATACGCAGTATTTT	CASSFPSTDTQYF
TRBJ2-1	TRBV30	.	.	TGTGCCTGGAGTGTACCGAGCGGGACAGAGCAGTTCTTC	CAWSVPSGTEQFF
TRBJ1-5	TRBV5-5	.	.	TGTGCCAGCAGCCCCCGGGACATCAATCAGCCCCAGCATTTT	CASSPRDINQPQHF
TRBJ2-3	TRBV6-5	TRBD2	.	TGTGCCAGCAGCATACTAGCGGCAAGCACAGATACGCAGTATTTT	CASSILAASTDTQYF
TRBJ1-4	TRBV4-1	.	.	TGCGCCAGCAGCCCCCCCAGGGAAGGAAATGAAAAACTGTTTTTT	CASSPPREGNEKLFF
TRBJ2-2	TRBV29-1	TRBD1	.	TGCAGCGTTGAAGACGAGGGACAGGGAAACGGGGAGCTGTTTTTT	CSVEDEGQGNGELFF
TRBJ2-3	TRBV10-1	.	.	TGCGCCAGCAGTCCCAGGATCACAGATACGCAGTATTTT	CASSPRITDTQYF
TRBJ1-1	TRBV2	.	once	TGTGCCAGCAGTGTCGGTGGGAACACTGAAGCTTTCTTT	CASSVGGNTEAFF
TRBJ1-2	TRBV20-1	.	few	TGCAGTGCGAGAACCGGGGGAGGCTACACCTTC	CSARTGGGYTF
TRBJ2-3	TRBV5-1	TRBD2	.	TGCGCCAGCAGCTTGGATGCGGGGGGGCCGACAGATACGCAGTATTTT	CASSLDAGGPTDTQYF
TRBJ1-3	TRBV9	.	.	TGTGCCAGCAGCGTAGCTTGGGGGGGCGCTGGAAACACCATATATTTT	CASSVAWGGAGNTIYF
TRBJ2-2	TRBV7-9	.	few	TGTTCCAGCAGCGCCCTTGAGAGGGAGCTGTTTTTT	CSSSALERELFF
TRBJ2-2	TRBV15	TRBD1	.	TGTGCCACCAGCAGAGATAAAGGGACAGATTCCGGGGAGCTGTTTTTT	CATSRDKGTDSGELFF
TRBJ1-4	TRBV27	.	few	TGTGCCAGCAGCTTCCGGTGGAATGAAAAACTGTTTTTT	CASSFRWNEKLFF
TRBJ1-2	TRBV12-2	.	.	TGTGCAAGTCGCTTACAGGGACAGGGACTTAACTATGGCTACACCTTC	CASRLQGQGLNYGYTF
TRBJ1-1	TRBV18	TRBD1	once	TGTGCCAGCTCACCACCGCCCGTAAGACAGGGCCTTTTGAACACTGAAGCTTTCTTT	CASSPPPVRQGLLNTEAFF
TRBJ2-7	TRBV7-8	TRBD1	few	TGTGCCAGCAGCTCGACAGGGAGATCCTACGAGCAGTACTTC	CASSSTGRSYEQYF
TRBJ1-1	TRBV5-1	.	.	TGCGCCAGCAGCTTGGATCTTGTGAACACTGAAGCTTTCTTT	CASSLDLVNTEAFF
TRBJ2-2	TRBV15	TRBD2	few	TGTGCCACCAGCTCCGGAGCGGGGAGTTTTCTTAATGGTGACACCGGGGAGCTGTTTTTT	CATSSGAGSFLNGDTGELFF
TRBJ2-7	TRBV19	.	.	TGTGCCAGTAGTATTAGTTTTCAGGATTCCAGCTCCTACGAGCAGTACTTC	CASSISFQDSSSYEQYF
TRBJ2-7	TRBV7-3	.	.	TGTGCCAGCAGCTTAACCCCCCCAAGACGCGGGAACGACGAGCAGTACTTC	CASSLTPPRRGNDEQYF
TRBJ2-1	TRBV9	TRBD2	.	TGTGCCAGCAGCGTAGGGGTAGCGGGTAGTTACAATGAGCAGTTCTTC	CASSVGVAGSYNEQFF
TRBJ1-5	TRBV6-5	.	.	TGTGCCAGCAGTTATGCGGGGGACGCTCAGCCCCAGCATTTT	CASSYAGDAQPQHF
TRBJ2-2	TRBV5-1	TRBD2	few	TGCGCCAGCAGCTTGTCGAGCGGGGGCACCGGGGAGCTGTTTTTT	CASSLSSGGTGELFF
TRBJ1-2	TRBV6-6	.	.	TGTGCCAGCAGTGAGCCAGGGGTAGCTAACTATGGCTACACCTTC	CASSEPGVANYGYTF
TRBJ1-5	TRBV6-1	TRBD1	.	TGTGCCAGCAGTCAGGGGGCAGACCAGCCCCAGCATTTT	CASSQGADQPQHF
TRBJ1-3	TRBV10-2	.	.	TGCGCCAGCAGGTCACAAGACTCTGGAAACACCATATATTTT	CASRSQDSGNTIYF
TRBJ2-7	TRBV7-2	.	.	TGTGCCAGCAGCTCTATGAGCCACCCCTACGAGCAGTACTTC	CASSSMSHPYEQYF
TRBJ2-5	TRBV18	.	few	TGTGCCAGCTCACCCGCCAGGGGTTCAGAGACCCAGTACTTC	CASSPARGSETQYF
TRBJ1-5	TRBV7-9	TRBD1	.	TGTGCCAGCAGCTTCGTCGGGACAGGGGGTTATAGCAATCAGCCCCAGCATTTT	CASSFVGTGGYSNQPQHF
TRBJ1-5	TRBV12-5	.	.	TGTGCTAGTGGTTTGGTGTCCGGTATAGGGGATATCGGCCGTGGCAATCAGCCCCAGCATTTT	CASGLVSGIGDIGRGNQPQHF
TRBJ1-5	TRBV28	TRBD1	.	TGTGCCAGCAGCGGACAGGGAAATCAGCCCCAGCATTTT	CASSGQGNQPQHF
TRBJ2-3	TRBV6-5	.	once	TGTGCCAGCAGCCTAAGGCCCGGGGTGGATACGCAGTATTTT	CASSLRPGVDTQYF
TRBJ2-3	TRBV7-9	TRBD2	once	TGTGCCAGCAGCTTGGGACTAGCGGGCTCCACGCAGTATTTT	CASSLGLAGSTQYF